This T cell receptor (beta chain) was documented in a study of CD8+CD57+ T cells in acquired aplastic anemia. Patients chosen for sequencing had shown CD8+CD57+ cell expansion by flow cytometry. The CDR3 is 15 amino acids. CDR1 is LNHDA, CDR2 SQIVND, per germline (reference sequence). V was clipped by 5 bases and J by 0 bases, with 14 bases between them. For CDR3 and TCR beta VDJ profiling, genomic DNA was the template used. In TCRdb, the reads were re-called with MiXCR into one record per CDR3 protein. The data contain under 250,000 distinct CDR3 sequences, around 43% of them singletons. The sample comprised sorted CD4+, CD8+, or CD8+CD57+ T cells (not recorded which) from PBMCs. The TCR comes from a human donor with aplastic anemia. This chain uses TRBV19 with TRBJ2-7; D might be TRBD2 (6 bases). The CDR3 is CASSSRVGGSYEQYF. The CDR3 DNA follows: TGTGCCAGTAGTTCGCGTGTCGGGGGCTCCTACGAGCAGTACTTC.